A single T cell receptor beta chain is shown here with its context. Its antigen remains unknown. This entry is derived from a study of T-cell reconstitution after alpha-beta-depleted transplantation in children. Study results and limitations: Several hundred rapidly expanded clones from non-depleted graft cells reportedly supplied alpha-beta T cells about two months post-transplant.

Deletions cut 7 bases from V and 0 bases from J, with 13 bases between. Germline V CDR1 and CDR2: MDHEN, SYDVKM. The CDR3 runs 15 residues. The TCRbeta library was prepared with unique molecular identifiers. TCRdb independently ran MiXCR on the PCR reads; one entry per CDR3 protein. Of around 490,000 distinct CDR3 sequences in the sample, 11% were seen once. This clonotype was obtained from a female patient between 2 and 10 years old who had a stem cell transplant for aplastic anemia, so the T cells may come from the graft donor. The chain employs TRBV28 and TRBJ1-3; D ambiguous. The sequences come from PBMCs, mostly from graft donor cells, collected 180 days after TCRalphabeta/CD19-depleted stem cell transplant. CDR3 sequence reads: CASNVDRSSGNTIYF. CDR3 in DNA: TGTGCCAGCAATGTGGATCGAAGCTCTGGAAACACCATATATTTT.